The clone carrying this T cell receptor beta chain has only a few counts. Its antigen is not identified. These data are taken from a study of blood T cells in healthy people across ages. Study-level findings and limits: The long-lived group displayed more naive CD4+ cells, plus higher diversity, than the aged donors did.

The CDR3 loop spans 14 amino acids. Germline V gene sequence: CDR1 MNHNS, CDR2 SASEGT. Every donor contributed approximately 10 milliliters of peripheral blood by blood draw. A second about 7 to 11 cycle PCR used barcoded and J-beta primers. MiXCR, applied by TCRdb to the 5' RACE reads, yields one record per CDR3 protein. This table has about 780,000 distinct CDR3 sequences, roughly 24% appearing once. This sample also belongs to another study, concerning T cells of mothers and their children. From that study: The effect of thymic selection on TCR recombination output is similar between related and unrelated pairs. Related mother-child pairs showed slightly higher but non-significant overlap than unrelated pairs.

V and J are TRBV6-1 and TRBJ2-5; D may be TRBD2 (6 bases). The DNA matches TRBJ2-7 better at its end, which makes the J call doubtful. This TCR derives from a boy younger than 18 in good health. Sample: blood. The CDR3 sequence is CASTPDYRNYEQYF. The CDR3 DNA reads as TGTGCCAGCACACCGGACTATCGAAACTACGAGCAGTACTTC.